The sequence of this TCR beta chain was determined in a study of long-term antiretroviral therapy in people with HIV. V lost 5 bases and J lost 5, with 6 bases in between. The CDR3 runs 11 residues. Germline-derived CDR1 and CDR2 are SEHNR and FQNEAQ (reference sequence). Version v3.0 of the immunoSEQ assay ran at survey level. TCRdb's copy holds only in-frame clones and misses some; the assay was immunoSEQ multiplex PCR. The sample gives 20,000 to 25,000 clones, more than 65% of which show up once; approximately 5% is in the top ten. V is TRBV7-9 and J is TRBJ1-2; D call uncertain. This sequence was found in a man aged 45-65 years with HIV. The source material was unsorted PBMCs, sampled 0.3 years after starting antiretroviral therapy. CDR3: CASSRQYGYTF. CDR3 nucleotide sequence: TGTGCCAGCAGCAGACAATATGGCTACACCTTC.